This TCR beta chain was retrieved from a study of shared clonotypes between healthy human individuals. Study-level information: Participating donors consisted of two women and three men aged 18 to 49.

Overall study findings and caveats: Generally, naive subsets (rather than memory subsets) showed larger estimated richness. Some clonotypes were shared by all four sorted-subset donors, while others were not shared. The non-shared ones had lower generation probabilities than the shared ones.

Assay: immunoSEQ multiplex PCR; the TCRdb copy retains only in-frame clones and omits some. Of 2 million to 2.5 million clones listed, roughly 95% are singletons. CDR1 is SEHNR and CDR2 is FQNEAQ in the germline V gene (reference sequence). The CDR3 consists of 14 residues. Trimming left V 3 bases short and J 5 bases short, with 13 bases between. Comment on this clone: Its antigen is as yet unknown.

The source of this sequence is a young man in good health. The specimen sequenced was naive CD4+ T cells sorted from blood. Subset: CD45RA+ positively selected. This chain uses TRBV7-9 with TRBJ1-1; TRBD1 might be the D (6 bases). CDR3 loop: CASSFAGARTEAFF. The CDR3 DNA is TGTGCCAGCAGCTTTGCAGGGGCTCGGACTGAAGCTTTCTTT.